The 26 T cell receptor beta chains given below trace back to one sample, sequenced in a study of identical twins (dated by TCRdb to about 2016). The library relied on 5' RACE. Instrument used: Illumina HiSeq 2000. The raw public reads went through TCRdb reprocessing: fastp at Q25, MiXCR clone calling, in-frame beta chains kept. For every CDR3 protein sequence, its rows merge into one entry that carries the most common genes and DNA. The sample table contains hundreds of thousands of distinct CDR3 sequences; only one count was recorded for around 8.3% of them. The biggest ten clones account for approximately 0.96% of the sample. The sample was also linked to a second study, of yellow fever vaccine responses in identical twins.

The sequencing sample was made of PBMCs. The receptors shown here come from a woman aged 18-35 years in good health.

This clonotype turned up a few times. This chain uses TRBV27 with TRBJ2-3; D ambiguous. The V gene lost 7 bases and the J gene lost 0 bases, with 8 bases spanning the gap. The CDR3 covers 13 residues. The V gene's germline CDR1 is MNHEY and CDR2 SMNVEV (reference sequence). The CDR3 DNA follows: TGTGCCAGCATTGACTTTAGCACAGATACGCAGTATTTT. Its translation: CASIDFSTDTQYF.

This clonotype was detected a few times. This chain joins TRBV7-3 and TRBJ2-1; the match to TRBD2 covers 9 bases. Germline V gene sequence: CDR1 SGHTA, CDR2 FQGTGA. Trimming cost V 0 bases and J 0 bases; bases outside gene matches: 6. This CDR3 region has 18 residues. CDR3 sequence (DNA): TGTGCCAGCAGCTTAACGGGCGGGGGGGCGAGCTCCTACAATGAGCAGTTCTTC. Residues: CASSLTGGGASSYNEQFF.

This clonotype was found many times. V is TRBV2 and J is TRBJ1-4; D gene ambiguous. This CDR3 contains 16 residues. V shed 5 bases and J shed 0 bases, with 13 bases lying between them. Germline loops: CDR1 SNHLY, CDR2 FYNNEI. This chain's CDR3 is CASSIRKPATNEKLFF. The DNA of the CDR3 is TGTGCCAGCAGTATCCGAAAGCCCGCAACTAATGAAAAACTGTTTTTT.

This clonotype has just a few counts. The chain is built from TRBV5-1 and TRBJ2-2; 11 nucleotides agree with TRBD1. The CDR3 runs to 16 residues. V shed 4 bases, J shed 4 bases, and the junction held 6 bases outside the gene matches. The germline gives CDR1 SGHRS, CDR2 YFSETQ. CDR3 coding DNA: TGCGCCAGCAGCCCTCAGGACAGGGGGCTCACCGGGGAGCTGTTTTTT. Its protein product is CASSPQDRGLTGELFF.

The V and J genes are TRBV7-9 and TRBJ2-7, with D tentatively TRBD1 (5 bases). The V end lost 3 bases, the J end lost 2 bases, and 17 bases lay between the germline ends. The germline gives CDR1 SEHNR, CDR2 FQNEAQ (reference sequence). This CDR3 has 16 residues. This CDR3 is CASSLTKGERTYEQYF. The CDR3 DNA reads TGTGCCAGCAGCTTGACGAAAGGGGAAAGGACCTACGAGCAGTACTTC.

This clonotype was counted between two and nine times. The chain joins TRBV7-8 to TRBJ2-7; 13 bases agree with TRBD2. V lost 8 bases and J lost 2; bases outside the gene matches: 3. Germline-derived CDR1 and CDR2 are SGHVS and FQNEAQ. The CDR3 consists of 14 residues. CDR3 region: CASGTSGGAYEQYF. The CDR3 DNA sequence: TGTGCCAGCGGAACTAGCGGGGGGGCCTACGAGCAGTACTTC.

About this clonotype itself: A much bigger clone sits one base away, suggesting this may be a read error. The genes are TRBV5-1 and TRBJ2-1, with TRBD2 identical over 11 bases. This CDR3 is built from 17 residues. Germline V gene lookup returns CDR1 SGHRS and CDR2 YFSETQ. The CDR3 sequence is CASSLAVVAGGQSEQLF. CDR3 coding DNA: TGCGCCAGCAGCTTGGCCGTGGTAGCGGGGGGGCAGTCGGAGCAGCTCTTC.

This clonotype was detected ten times or more. This rearrangement joins TRBV12-3 or TRBV12-4 to TRBJ2-5, with D hard to call. The CDR3 extends over 14 amino acids. V was shortened by 6 bases and J by 0 bases, with 11 bases between the two germline ends. The CDR3 reads CASSLSQHQETQYF. The DNA for the CDR3 is TGTGCCAGCAGCTTGAGTCAGCACCAAGAGACCCAGTACTTC.

The chain is built from TRBV24-1 and TRBJ2-1, with D perhaps being TRBD1 or TRBD2 (5 bases each). This CDR3 has 14 amino acids. The ends were cut back, 4 bases at V and 4 bases at J, with 10 bases in the middle. Germline V lookup: CDR1 KGHDR, CDR2 SFDVKD. In nucleotides, the CDR3 is TGTGCCACCAGTGAAGAGGGGCTTTACAATGAGCAGTTCTTC. Translation gives CATSEEGLYNEQFF.

The chain employs TRBV6-1 and TRBJ2-2, with 9 nucleotides matching TRBD2. CDR3 length equals 16 residues. CDR1 and CDR2 from the germline V gene are MNHNS and SASEGT. Trimming removed 6 bases from V and 7 bases from J; junction bases left unmatched: 12. This CDR3 reads CASRAQGGGADGELFF. The CDR3 DNA reads as TGTGCCAGCAGGGCTCAGGGCGGGGGGGCGGACGGGGAGCTGTTTTTT.

This clonotype was found a few times. The J gene is TRBJ2-6, the V gene TRBV12-3 or TRBV12-4, with a possible D match to TRBD1 (5 bases). The CDR3 runs 15 residues. With 2 bases removed from V and 6 bases from J, the gap between germline ends came to 11 bases. DNA for the CDR3: TGTGCCAGCAGTTTAAGGGGCGGAGAGGCCAACGTCCTGACTTTC. This codes for CASSLRGGEANVLTF.

This clonotype was observed a handful of times. The V gene is TRBV18, the J gene TRBJ2-1, with 11 bases fitting TRBD1. The junction had 10 bases not matched to a gene; V was cut back by 5 bases and J by 7 bases. Germline V gene lookup returns CDR1 KGHSH and CDR2 LQKENI. The CDR3 runs to 16 residues. CDR3 sequence: CASSSKDRGRLNEQFF. In DNA form, the CDR3 reads TGTGCCAGCTCATCGAAGGACAGGGGGCGCTTGAATGAGCAGTTCTTC.

The CDR3 spells CASSLAQGGIEQFF. The CDR3 region has the DNA TGTGCCAGCAGCTTAGCCCAGGGGGGTATTGAGCAGTTCTTC. The chain employs TRBV7-2 and TRBJ2-1; a weak D match, TRBD1 (7 bases). Per germline, CDR1 SGHTA and CDR2 FQGNSA. The V end lost 0 bases, the J end lost 9 bases, and 12 bases lay between the germline ends. The CDR3 extends over 14 amino acids.

This clonotype was observed many times. The chain joins TRBV12-3 or TRBV12-4 to TRBJ2-5; 7 bases align to TRBD2. The V gene end was trimmed by 2 bases and the J gene end by 5 bases; junction bases not matched to a gene: 5. CDR3 length: 14 amino acids. CDR3 DNA: TGTGCCAGCAGTTTAATTTCCGGGGGGGAGACCCAGTACTTC. Its translation: CASSLISGGETQYF.

The chain carries TRBV4-1 and TRBJ1-5; D is undetermined. From germline, CDR1 is MGHRA and CDR2 YSYEKL. V was trimmed by 5 bases and J by 5 bases, leaving 10 bases between them. The CDR3 is 13 amino acids. The CDR3 DNA reads as TGCGCCAGCAGCGGGGTGGTAGATCAGCCCCAGCATTTT. Translated, it gives CASSGVVDQPQHF.

The CDR3 DNA is TGCAGTGCTTCCCAGGGGCTAGCGGGGTTAAGCTCCTACGAGCAGTACTTC. This gives the protein CSASQGLAGLSSYEQYF. This chain links TRBV20-1 with TRBJ2-7, with 9 positions matching TRBD2. V shed 5 bases, J shed 0 bases, and the junction held 14 bases outside the gene matches. CDR1 is DFQATT and CDR2 is SNEGSKA in the germline V gene (reference sequence). The CDR3 has 17 residues.

The table lists this clonotype with a few counts. The V and J genes are TRBV28 and TRBJ2-1; D gene ambiguous. V dropped 6 bases and J dropped 9 bases, with 9 bases sitting between them. The CDR3 consists of 11 residues. The germline gives CDR1 MDHEN, CDR2 SYDVKM. CDR3 residues: CASRRAAEQFF. CDR3 coding DNA: TGTGCCAGCAGAAGGGCGGCTGAGCAGTTCTTC.

Many counts were recorded for this clonotype. CDR3 in DNA: TGCAGTGCTAGAGATTGGCAGTTTAGCACAGATACGCAGTATTTT. Encoded protein: CSARDWQFSTDTQYF. The V gene is TRBV20-1, the J gene TRBJ2-3; D uncertain. Trimming cost V 0 bases and J 0 bases, with 10 bases left between them. The CDR3 runs to 15 residues. The germline CDR1 and CDR2 sequences are DFQATT and SNEGSKA (reference sequence).

This chain links TRBV6-2 or TRBV6-3 with TRBJ2-7; TRBD2 matches 8 bases. The CDR3 is 16 residues long. The V gene's germline CDR1 is MNHEY and CDR2 SVGEGT. J lost 2 bases, V lost 6 bases, and 12 bases had no gene match. The CDR3 DNA is TGTGCCAGCAGCCACACTCGAGCGGGAGCGGCCTACGAGCAGTACTTC. Amino acid sequence: CASSHTRAGAAYEQYF.

The chain is built from TRBV6-2 or TRBV6-3 and TRBJ2-7; TRBD1 matches at 7 bases. This CDR3 comprises 14 residues. The junction had 9 bases not matched to a gene; V was cut back by 4 bases and J by 6 bases. In germline, CDR1 is MNHEY, CDR2 SVGEGT. The CDR3: CASSWGTDPREQYF. CDR3 DNA sequence: TGTGCCAGCAGTTGGGGGACAGATCCCCGCGAGCAGTACTTC.

This clonotype was detected many times. The chain carries TRBV12-3 or TRBV12-4 and TRBJ2-1; D possibly uses TRBD1 or TRBD2 (6 bases each). The CDR3 has 14 residues. V was trimmed by 0 bases and J by 8 bases, leaving 11 bases between them. The CDR3 spells CASSLAGGRDEQFF. The DNA of the CDR3 is TGTGCCAGCAGTTTAGCGGGGGGCCGGGATGAGCAGTTCTTC.

This clonotype was found a few times. The V and J genes are TRBV7-9 and TRBJ2-2; D not resolved. This CDR3 has 14 amino acids. Germline CDR1 is SEHNR and CDR2 is FQNEAQ (reference sequence). V was cut by 4 bases and J by 6 bases, with 12 bases left in between. The CDR3 here is CASSSEVISGELFF. CDR3 nucleotide sequence: TGTGCCAGCAGCTCAGAGGTTATTTCCGGGGAGCTGTTTTTT.

This clonotype has a handful of counts. The chain is built from TRBV5-1 and TRBJ1-1, with D possibly matching TRBD1 (5 bases). V lost 4 bases and J lost 11, with 27 bases in between. Germline V gene lookup returns CDR1 SGHRS and CDR2 YFSETQ. This CDR3 comprises 16 residues. The CDR3 loop reads CASSLPADNGARSAFF. CDR3 sequence (DNA): TGCGCCAGCAGCCTCCCGGCTGATAACGGGGCTCGTTCGGCTTTCTTT. Together with reference TRBV5-1 and TRBJ1-1, the CDR3 gives the full variable domain: KAGVTQTPRYLIKTRGQQVTLSCSPISGHRSVSWYQQTPGQGLQFLFEYFSETQRNKGNFPGRFSGRQFSNSRSEMNVSTLELGDSALYLCASSLPADNGARSAFFGQGTRLTVV.

The genes are TRBV5-1 and TRBJ2-3; TRBD1 agrees at 10 bases. Germline CDR1 reads SGHRS; CDR2 reads YFSETQ. The CDR3 has 15 residues. J gave up 4 bases and V 0 bases, and 2 bases lay outside the gene matches. The CDR3 nucleotides read TGCGCCAGCAGCTTGGACGGGACAGGGGCAGATACGCAGTATTTT. Amino acid sequence: CASSLDGTGADTQYF.

The V gene is TRBV7-8, the J gene TRBJ2-7; TRBD2 matches 7 bases. V dropped 8 bases and J dropped 3; count of bases not matched to a gene: 7. Germline values: CDR1 SGHVS, CDR2 FQNEAQ. This CDR3 is 13 amino acids long. CDR3 amino acids: CASGTSGGYEQYF. The CDR3 region has the DNA TGTGCCAGCGGCACTTCGGGGGGCTACGAGCAGTACTTC.

This clonotype was counted only a few times. V usage is TRBV7-9 and J usage is TRBJ2-1; 10 positions match TRBD2. The CDR3 sequence is 16 residues long. Germline CDR1 reads SEHNR; CDR2 reads FQNEAQ (reference sequence). J gave up 4 bases and V 3 bases, and 6 bases lay outside the gene matches. In DNA, the CDR3 is TGTGCCAGCAGCTTCCCGGCTAGCGGGGGTTACAATGAGCAGTTCTTC. Residues: CASSFPASGGYNEQFF.